This record covers a single T cell receptor (beta chain). The antigen remains unidentified. These data come from a study of OX40 agonist ivuxolimab in advanced cancers. The wider study: Patients were treated with intravenous ivuxolimab, dosed at 0.01 to 10 mg/kg and infused every 2 weeks.

Peripheral blood came from all dose cohorts at three timepoints. Per the germline V gene, CDR1 is MDHEN and CDR2 is SYDVKM. This CDR3 has 14 residues. V dropped 7 bases and J dropped 4; count of bases not matched to a gene: 6. General observations from the study: Dosing at 0.1 to 3.0 mg/kg was accompanied by clonal expansion of CD4+ and CD8+ blood T cells by week 6.

TCRdb's table, derived via immunoSEQ multiplex PCR, lists solely in-frame clones and lacks some. Counted here are tens of thousands of clones, 84% occurring once; the ten biggest clones make up roughly 2.7%. The clonotype comes from an adult with an advanced solid tumor such as melanoma, head and neck, liver or kidney cancer. This chain uses TRBV28 with TRBJ2-4, with 8 bases that match TRBD1. The sample was CD4+ or CD8+ T cells sorted from blood, taken in a trial of the OX40 agonist ivuxolimab. CDR3 residues: CASTEGQGKNIQYF. CDR3 DNA sequence: TGTGCCAGCACCGAAGGACAGGGAAAAAACATTCAGTACTTC.